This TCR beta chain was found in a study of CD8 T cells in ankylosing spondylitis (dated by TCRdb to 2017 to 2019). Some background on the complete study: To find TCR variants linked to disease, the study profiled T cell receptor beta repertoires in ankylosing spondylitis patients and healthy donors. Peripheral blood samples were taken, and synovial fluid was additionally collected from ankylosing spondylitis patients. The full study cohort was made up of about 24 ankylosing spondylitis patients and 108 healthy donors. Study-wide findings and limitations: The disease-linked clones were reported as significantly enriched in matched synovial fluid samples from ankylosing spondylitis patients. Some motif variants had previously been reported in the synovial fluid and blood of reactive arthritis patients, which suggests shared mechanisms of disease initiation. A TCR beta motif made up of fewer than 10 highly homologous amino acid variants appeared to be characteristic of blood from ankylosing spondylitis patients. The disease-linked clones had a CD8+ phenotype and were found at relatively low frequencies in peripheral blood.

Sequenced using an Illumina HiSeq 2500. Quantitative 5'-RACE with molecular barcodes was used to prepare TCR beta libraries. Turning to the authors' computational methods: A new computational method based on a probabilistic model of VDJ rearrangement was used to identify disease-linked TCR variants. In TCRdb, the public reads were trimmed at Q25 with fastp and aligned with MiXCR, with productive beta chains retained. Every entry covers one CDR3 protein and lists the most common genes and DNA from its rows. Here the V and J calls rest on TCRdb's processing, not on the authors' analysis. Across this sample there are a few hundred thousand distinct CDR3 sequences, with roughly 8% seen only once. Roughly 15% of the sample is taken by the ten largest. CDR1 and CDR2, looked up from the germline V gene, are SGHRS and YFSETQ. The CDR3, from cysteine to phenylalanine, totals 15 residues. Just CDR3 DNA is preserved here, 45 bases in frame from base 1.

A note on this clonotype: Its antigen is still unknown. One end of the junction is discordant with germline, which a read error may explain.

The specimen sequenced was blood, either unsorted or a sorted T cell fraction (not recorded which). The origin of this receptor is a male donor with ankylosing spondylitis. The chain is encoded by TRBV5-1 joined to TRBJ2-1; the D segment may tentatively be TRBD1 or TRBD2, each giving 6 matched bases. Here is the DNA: TGCGCCAGCAGGTTGGCCCCGGGGGCTGTGGATGATCAGTTCTTC. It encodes CASRLAPGAVDDQFF.